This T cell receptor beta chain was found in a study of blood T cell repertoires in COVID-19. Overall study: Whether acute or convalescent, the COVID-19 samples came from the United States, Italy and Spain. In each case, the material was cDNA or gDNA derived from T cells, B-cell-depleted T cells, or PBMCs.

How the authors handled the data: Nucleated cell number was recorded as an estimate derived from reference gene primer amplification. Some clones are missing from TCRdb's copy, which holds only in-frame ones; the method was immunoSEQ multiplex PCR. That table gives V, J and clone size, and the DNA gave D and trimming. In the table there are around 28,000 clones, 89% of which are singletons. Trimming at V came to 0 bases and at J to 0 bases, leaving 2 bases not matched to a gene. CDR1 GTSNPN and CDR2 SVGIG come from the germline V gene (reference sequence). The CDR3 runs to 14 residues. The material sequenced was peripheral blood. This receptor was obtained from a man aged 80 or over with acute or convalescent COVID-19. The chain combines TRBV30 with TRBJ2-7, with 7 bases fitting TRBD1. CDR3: CAWSVNRGSYEQYF. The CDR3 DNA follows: TGTGCCTGGAGTGTAAACAGGGGCTCCTACGAGCAGTACTTC.